This is a list of T cell receptor beta chains from one sample in a study of T cell changes during pregnancy in multiple sclerosis. Using immunoSEQ multiplex PCR, the repertoire was profiled, and TCRdb retains in-frame clones only, with some absent. The table includes some 60,000 clones, more than 85% detected once. The input for sequencing was peripheral blood, taken before pregnancy. These receptors all come from a female donor with multiple sclerosis, enrolled in a pregnancy study. The conserved cysteine and the conserved F or W are not part of the CDR3 here. Fields, in order: J gene, V gene, D gene, CDR3 protein. D genes are given only for firm matches.

J: TRBJ1-6; V: TRBV7-3; D: .; CDR3: ASSPGGGPLH
J: TRBJ1-4; V: TRBV9; D: .; CDR3: ASSSQWALGEKLF
J: TRBJ1-2; V: TRBV4-3; D: .; CDR3: ASSQVRGFHYGYT
J: TRBJ1-2; V: TRBV18; D: TRBD1; CDR3: ASSQNRGLGEDGYT
J: TRBJ2-1; V: TRBV5-1; D: TRBD2; CDR3: ASSSGTSGSNEQF
J: TRBJ1-1; V: TRBV7-9; D: TRBD1; CDR3: ASSLGPGQGEATEAF
J: TRBJ2-7; V: TRBV2; D: TRBD2; CDR3: ASGGGGLPYEQY
J: TRBJ2-4; V: TRBV6-1; D: TRBD2; CDR3: ASSELGGGIAKNIQY
J: TRBJ1-1; V: TRBV9; D: TRBD1; CDR3: ASSKGQMNTEAF
J: TRBJ1-3; V: TRBV10-1; D: .; CDR3: ASTTVGNTIY
J: TRBJ2-1; V: TRBV18; D: TRBD2; CDR3: ASSPDTGGLYNEQF
J: TRBJ2-7; V: TRBV10-3; D: .; CDR3: AISPKIQGGEQY
J: TRBJ2-3; V: TRBV4-3; D: .; CDR3: ASSQGPGTSTDTQY
J: TRBJ2-3; V: TRBV7-7; D: .; CDR3: ASSLGALDTQY
J: TRBJ2-1; V: TRBV11-2; D: TRBD2; CDR3: ASSFFGTSGNEQF
J: TRBJ2-4; V: TRBV9; D: .; CDR3: ASSVDGTPVDIQY
J: TRBJ1-5; V: TRBV7-2; D: TRBD1; CDR3: ASSPGQGNVYSNQPQH
J: TRBJ2-1; V: TRBV4-2; D: .; CDR3: ASSQDYRAVNEQF
J: TRBJ2-7; V: TRBV7-2; D: TRBD2; CDR3: ASSLGTSGGWEQY
J: TRBJ2-7; V: TRBV4-2; D: TRBD1; CDR3: ASSQIDRAYEQY
J: TRBJ1-1; V: TRBV7-9; D: TRBD1; CDR3: ASSLRTGEAF
J: TRBJ1-5; V: TRBV18; D: .; CDR3: ASSPPEGYSNQPQH
J: TRBJ1-4; V: TRBV4-2; D: TRBD1; CDR3: ASSQNSGTATTNEKLF
J: TRBJ2-1; V: TRBV18; D: TRBD1; CDR3: ASSPTQGDWNEQF
J: TRBJ1-5; V: TRBV7-8; D: .; CDR3: ASSFGGDQPQH
J: TRBJ2-3; V: TRBV9; D: TRBD1; CDR3: ASSIDRESDTQY
J: TRBJ2-1; V: TRBV19; D: .; CDR3: ASSIPPGDYNEQF
J: TRBJ1-2; V: TRBV25-1; D: TRBD1; CDR3: ASSAPGGNYGYT
J: TRBJ2-1; V: TRBV7-6; D: .; CDR3: ASTTAGLWNEQF
J: TRBJ1-3; V: TRBV7-2; D: .; CDR3: ASSLAPILSGNTIY
J: TRBJ2-2; V: TRBV2; D: .; CDR3: ASSVGYTGELF
J: TRBJ2-1; V: TRBV7-2; D: TRBD2; CDR3: ASSLALAGSYNEQF
J: TRBJ1-2; V: TRBV5-1; D: .; CDR3: ASSLEVGGGGYT
J: TRBJ2-1; V: TRBV5-1; D: TRBD1; CDR3: ASIGQGYNEQF
J: TRBJ2-2; V: TRBV4-3; D: .; CDR3: ASTPSRRPNTGELF
J: TRBJ2-7; V: TRBV7-2; D: TRBD2; CDR3: ASSLGLAGGNYEQY
J: TRBJ1-5; V: TRBV10-3; D: TRBD1; CDR3: AISLTGGNQPQH
J: TRBJ1-6; V: TRBV28; D: .; CDR3: ASSQQGLGNNSPLH